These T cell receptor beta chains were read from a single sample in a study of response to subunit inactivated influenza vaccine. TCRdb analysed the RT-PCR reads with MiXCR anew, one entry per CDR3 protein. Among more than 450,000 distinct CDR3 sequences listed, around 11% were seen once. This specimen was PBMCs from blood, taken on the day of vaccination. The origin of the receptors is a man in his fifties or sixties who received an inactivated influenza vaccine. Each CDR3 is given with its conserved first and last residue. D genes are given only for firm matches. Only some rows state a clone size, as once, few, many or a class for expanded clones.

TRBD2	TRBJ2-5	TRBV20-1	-	TGCAGTGCTAACCTAGCGGGGGGGGTGGAGACCCAGTACTTC	CSANLAGGVETQYF
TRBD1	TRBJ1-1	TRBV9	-	TGTGCCAGCAACCCCCATGGGCCAACAGGGGGAGGCACTGAAGCTTTCTTT	CASNPHGPTGGGTEAFF
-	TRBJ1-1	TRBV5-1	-	TGCGCCAGCAGCTTGGCCTTTGGGGTCTTGAACACTGAAGCTTTCTTT	CASSLAFGVLNTEAFF
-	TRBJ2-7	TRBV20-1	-	TGCAGTGCTAGTCAGGGTGATGGCGAGCAGTACTTC	CSASQGDGEQYF
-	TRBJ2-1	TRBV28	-	TGTGCCAGCAGTTCACCAGGGTTGATGTACAATGAGCAGTTCTTC	CASSSPGLMYNEQFF
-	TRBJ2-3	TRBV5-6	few	TGTGCCAGCAGCCGGGTAGGGGCGATCCCGGTGAATACGCAGTATTTT	CASSRVGAIPVNTQYF
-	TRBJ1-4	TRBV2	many	TGTGCCAGCAGTGAAGGCAGGGTTGGTAATGAAAAACTGTTTTTT	CASSEGRVGNEKLFF
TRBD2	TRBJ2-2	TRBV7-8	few	TGTGCCAGCAGCTTAGGGGCTAGCGGGAGCACCGGGGAGCTGTTTTTT	CASSLGASGSTGELFF
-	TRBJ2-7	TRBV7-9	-	TGTGCCAGCAGCAAACGTGGTGCAGGGGACTACGAGCAGTACTTC	CASSKRGAGDYEQYF
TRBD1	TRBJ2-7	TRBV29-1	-	TGCAGCGTTAAGACAGGGAGAGAGACCTACGAGCAGTACTTC	CSVKTGRETYEQYF
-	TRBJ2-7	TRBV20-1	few	TGCAGTGCTAGTCTGACAGGTTACGAGCAGTACTTC	CSASLTGYEQYF
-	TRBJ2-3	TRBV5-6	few	TGTGCCAGCAGCTTGTTTTTTCGCCCGGGTACGCAGTATTTT	CASSLFFRPGTQYF
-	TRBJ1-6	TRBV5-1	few	TGCGCCAGCAGCTTAGATGGGGCTGGGTTTTCACCCCTCCACTTT	CASSLDGAGFSPLHF
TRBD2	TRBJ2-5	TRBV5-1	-	TGCGCCAGCAGCTTGGCTCTTAGCGGGGGCCGCCAAGAGACCCAGTACTTC	CASSLALSGGRQETQYF
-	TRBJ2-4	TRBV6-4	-	TGTGCCAGCAGTGAGTCGCTCGGACAACACGCCCTTATGAAAAACATTCAGTACTTC	CASSESLGQHALMKNIQYF
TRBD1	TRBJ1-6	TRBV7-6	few	TGTGCCAGCAGCTACGGGACAGGGGATGGCTCACCCCTCCACTTT	CASSYGTGDGSPLHF
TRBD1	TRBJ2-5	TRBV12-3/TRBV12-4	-	TGTGCCAGCAGCCCGTCAGGGGGCTTGGAGACCCAGTACTTC	CASSPSGGLETQYF
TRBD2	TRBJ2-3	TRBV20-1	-	TGCAGTGCTAGAGTTGGTCTAGCGGGGGGGCCGTCCACAGATACGCAGTATTTT	CSARVGLAGGPSTDTQYF
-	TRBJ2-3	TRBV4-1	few	TGCGCCAGCAGCCCGTTGGAGACCACCACTGGCGGAGATACGCAGTATTTT	CASSPLETTTGGDTQYF
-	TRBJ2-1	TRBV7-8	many	TGTGCCAGCAGCTTAGAAGGGAGTAGCTCCTACAATGAGCAGTTCTTC	CASSLEGSSSYNEQFF
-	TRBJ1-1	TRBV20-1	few	TGCAGTGCTACCAACAGGTTGCCCACTGAAGCTTTCTTT	CSATNRLPTEAFF
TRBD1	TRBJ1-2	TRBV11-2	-	TGTGCCAGCAGCTTAGGAGGGGACAGTTATGGCTACACCTTC	CASSLGGDSYGYTF
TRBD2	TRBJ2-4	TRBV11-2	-	TGTGCCAGCAGCTTATCTCAGCGGGGACCCATAGCCAAAAACATTCAGTACTTC	CASSLSQRGPIAKNIQYF
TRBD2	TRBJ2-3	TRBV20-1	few	TGCAGTCCCCCGACTAGCGGGAGATTGACAGATACGCAGTATTTT	CSPPTSGRLTDTQYF
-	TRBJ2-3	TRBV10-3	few	TGTGCCATCAGTGAGTCGGGGGGACCGGATACGCAGTATTTT	CAISESGGPDTQYF
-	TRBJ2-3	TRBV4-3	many	TGTGCCAGCTCCCGGACTAGCACAGATACGCAGTATTTT	CASSRTSTDTQYF
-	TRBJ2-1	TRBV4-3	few	TGCGCCAGCAGCCAAGATCAAGCACGCCGTTACAATGAGCAGTTCTTC	CASSQDQARRYNEQFF
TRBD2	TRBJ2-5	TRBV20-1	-	TGCAGTGCTATTGGAGCGGGAGGGCCGGAGACCCAGTACTTC	CSAIGAGGPETQYF
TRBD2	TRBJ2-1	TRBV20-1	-	TGCAGTGCAAGGACTAGCGGGGGGGTGAATGAGCAGTTCTTC	CSARTSGGVNEQFF
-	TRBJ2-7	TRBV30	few	TGTGCCTGGGGAACGGGTAGGGCCCTTTCTTACGAGCAGTACTTC	CAWGTGRALSYEQYF
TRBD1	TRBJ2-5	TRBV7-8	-	TGTGCCAGCAGCTTAATTCAGGGGGCCTCGGAGACCCAGTACTTC	CASSLIQGASETQYF
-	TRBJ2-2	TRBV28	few	TGTGCCAGCAGTTTAGGGGCGTGGAACACCGGGGAGCTGTTTTTT	CASSLGAWNTGELFF
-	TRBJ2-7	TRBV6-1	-	TGTGCCAGCAGAGCACCGGGACTTGTTACCTACGAGCAGTACTTC	CASRAPGLVTYEQYF
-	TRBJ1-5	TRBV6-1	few	TGTGCCAGCACCGAGAATGTAAATCAGCCCCAGCATTTT	CASTENVNQPQHF
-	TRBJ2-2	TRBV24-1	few	TGTGCCACCAGTGATTCGGGCATTGTCACCGGGGAGCTGTTTTTT	CATSDSGIVTGELFF
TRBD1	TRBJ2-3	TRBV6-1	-	TGTGCCAGCAGGATAGACAGGGGATATGATACGCAGTATTTT	CASRIDRGYDTQYF
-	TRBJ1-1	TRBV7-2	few	TGTGCCAGCAGCTTCGCAGGGAGCACTGAAGCTTTCTTT	CASSFAGSTEAFF
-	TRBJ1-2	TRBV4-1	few	TGCGCCAGCAGCCAAACCACAGGGAATGGCTACACCTTC	CASSQTTGNGYTF
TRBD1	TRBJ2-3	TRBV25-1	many	TGTGCCAGCAGTGAAGGGACAGTCACAGATACGCAGTATTTT	CASSEGTVTDTQYF
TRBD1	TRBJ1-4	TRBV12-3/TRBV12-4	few	TGTGCCAGCAGCCGTGGGGACAGTGAGAATGAAAAACTGTTTTTT	CASSRGDSENEKLFF
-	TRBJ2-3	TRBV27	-	TGTGCCAGCAGTTTGAGTCAGGGTACGCAGTATTTT	CASSLSQGTQYF
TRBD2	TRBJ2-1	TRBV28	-	TGTGCCAGCAGCCTGAGAGGAAGCGGGAGAGGGTCCCATGAGCAGTTCTTC	CASSLRGSGRGSHEQFF
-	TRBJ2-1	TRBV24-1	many	TGTGCCACCTCCGGGACTCCCGAGGCGCAGTTCTTC	CATSGTPEAQFF
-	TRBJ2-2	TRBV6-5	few	TGTGCCACAAGCGGCACCGGGGAGCTGTTTTTT	CATSGTGELFF
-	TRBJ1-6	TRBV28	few	TGTGCCAGCAGTTTGGGCCCAGTAGGCTCACCCCTCCACTTT	CASSLGPVGSPLHF
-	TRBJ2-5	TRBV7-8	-	TGTGCCAGCAGCTTAATCAGGAAAGAGACCCAGTACTTC	CASSLIRKETQYF
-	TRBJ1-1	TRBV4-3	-	TGCGCCAGCAGCCAAGAAACCGGGACACCTAACACTGAAGCTTTCTTT	CASSQETGTPNTEAFF
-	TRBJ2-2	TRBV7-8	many	TGTGCCAGCAGCCAAGGGACGGCGAACACCGGGGAGCTGTTTTTT	CASSQGTANTGELFF
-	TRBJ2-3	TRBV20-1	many	TGCAGTGCCGCCTTCCTGCGGGACTCTAGCACAGATACGCAGTATTTT	CSAAFLRDSSTDTQYF
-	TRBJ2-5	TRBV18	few	TGTGCCAGCTCACCAGCGCCGGGCTTTCAAGAGACCCAGTACTTC	CASSPAPGFQETQYF
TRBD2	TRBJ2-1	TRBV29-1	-	TGCAGCGTTGCCCCTAGCGGGGATGAGCAGTTCTTC	CSVAPSGDEQFF
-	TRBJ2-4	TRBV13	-	TGTGCCAGCAGCACCCCCGGGAACAAAAACATTCAGTACTTC	CASSTPGNKNIQYF
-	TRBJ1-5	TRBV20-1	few	TGCAGTGCTAGAGACCCAGGGGCCAATCAGCCCCAGCATTTT	CSARDPGANQPQHF
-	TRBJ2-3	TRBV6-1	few	TGTGCCAGCAGTGAGACGGGGCGGGCCAATACGCAGTATTTT	CASSETGRANTQYF
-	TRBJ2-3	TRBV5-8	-	TGTGCCAGCAGCTTGTTTGCGGGGCAATCTTTGGATACGCAGTATTTT	CASSLFAGQSLDTQYF
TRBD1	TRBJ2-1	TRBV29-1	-	TGCAGCGTTGAACGGAGGGACAGGGGCAATGAGCAGTTCTTC	CSVERRDRGNEQFF
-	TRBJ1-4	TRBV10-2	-	TGCGCCAGCAGTGATTTGGCCAGACCGGGGGGAACTAATGAAAAACTGTTTTTT	CASSDLARPGGTNEKLFF
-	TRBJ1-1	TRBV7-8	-	TGTGCCAGCAGTTCCCAAGGGGTGAGCACTGAAGCTTTCTTT	CASSSQGVSTEAFF